This T cell receptor beta chain was recovered during a study of cytomegalovirus exposure and HLA in healthy donors. Study-wide results and limits: Later on, an analysis tied around 17,000 TCR beta sequences to HLA alleles at 0.05 false discovery rate.

Note on this clone: The antigen remains undetermined.

The PCR was carried out with 60 Vbeta primers and 13 Jbeta primers. TCRdb's copy holds only in-frame clones and misses some; the assay was immunoSEQ multiplex PCR. The sample lists approximately 140,000 clones, about 84% occurring once. The CDR3 length is 13 residues. Germline loops: CDR1 LNHNV, CDR2 YYDKDF (reference sequence). V lost 10 bases, J lost 2 bases, and 14 bases lay in between. Sample: PBMCs. The V and J genes are TRBV15 and TRBJ1-1; D gene unclear. This TCR was sampled from a woman in her thirties or forties in good health and CMV-seropositive. The chain's CDR3 is CASRTVVNTEAFF. The DNA of the CDR3 is TGTGCCAGTAGGACTGTCGTTAACACTGAAGCTTTCTTT.